The 11 T cell receptor beta chains below were found in one sample sequenced in a study of blood T cell repertoires in COVID-19. TCRdb keeps only in-frame clones here, not all; method: immunoSEQ multiplex PCR. The sample contains roughly 150,000 clones, 81% of which appear only once. Source material: PBMCs or T cells enriched from blood (not recorded which). These receptors were obtained from a woman between 35 and 50 years old with acute COVID-19.

The CDR3 region is CASNSRGGARDTQYF. The CDR3 DNA reads as TGTGCCAGTAACTCGCGGGGGGGGGCACGAGATACGCAGTATTTT. The rearrangement joins TRBV19 to TRBJ2-3, with 9 bases matching TRBD2. The J segment lost 5 bases and the V segment lost 7 bases, leaving 10 bases of the junction unmatched. The CDR3 is 15 amino acids. Germline V gene sequence: CDR1 LNHDA, CDR2 SQIVND (reference sequence).

The rearrangement joins TRBV5-6 to TRBJ2-1, with 10 nucleotides matching TRBD2. J gave up 6 bases and V 3 bases, and 9 bases lay outside the gene matches. Germline V lookup: CDR1 SGHDT, CDR2 YYEEEE. CDR3 size: 16 residues. In DNA, the CDR3 is TGTGCCAGCAGCTGGGGCCTTAGCGGGAGGTTCAATGAGCAGTTCTTC. Its protein is CASSWGLSGRFNEQFF.

This chain joins TRBV29-1 and TRBJ1-2; 8 nucleotides match TRBD1. The V segment lost 7 bases and the J segment 7 bases; nucleotides outside the gene matches: 14. The V gene's germline CDR1 is SQVTM and CDR2 ANQGSEA. There are 14 residues in the CDR3. Here the CDR3 DNA reads TGCAGCGGGCTGACAGGGGTCCGTATCTTTGGCTACACCTTC. It encodes CSGLTGVRIFGYTF.

The rearrangement uses TRBV3-1 (or the pseudogene TRBV3-2) and TRBJ1-5; D call uncertain. Per the germline V gene, CDR1 is LGHDT and CDR2 is YNNKEL (reference sequence). This CDR3 has 13 amino acids. V lost 1 base and J lost 6, with 7 bases in between. CDR3 DNA sequence: TGTGCCAGCAGCCAAGGCGAGGTTCAGCCCCAGCATTTT. It yields the protein CASSQGEVQPQHF.

The chain has TRBV6-6 and TRBJ1-4; maybe TRBD1 (5 bases). Germline lookup yields CDR1 MNHNY and CDR2 SVGAGI (reference sequence). The CDR3 is made up of 16 amino acids. V lost 6 bases, J lost 3 bases, and 17 bases lay in between. The CDR3 coding sequence is TGTGCCAGCAGCAAAGGCGGGGCGGGGGCTAATGAAAAACTGTTTTTT. The encoded protein is CASSKGGAGANEKLFF.

J is TRBJ2-7 and V is TRBV5-5; D uncertain. Between the trimmed V and J ends, which lost 0 bases and 4 bases, there was a span of 14 bases. This CDR3 has 15 amino acids. The germline V gene encodes CDR1 SGHKS and CDR2 YYEKEE (reference sequence). The CDR3 DNA sequence: TGTGCCAGCAGCTTGGGCGGAAGGCCAGCTTACGAGCAGTACGTC. It codes for CASSLGGRPAYEQYV.

This sequence joins TRBV4-1 and TRBJ2-7; 9 bases align to TRBD2. The germline gives CDR1 MGHRA, CDR2 YSYEKL. This CDR3 has 16 amino acids. Trimming at V came to 0 bases and at J to 2 bases, leaving 5 bases not matched to a gene. The CDR3 coding sequence is TGCGCCAGCAGCCAAGAACCGGCGGGAGGGGCCTACGAGCAGTACTTC. The encoded protein is CASSQEPAGGAYEQYF.

The chain is built from TRBV19 and TRBJ1-1; weak D call: TRBD1 (5 bases). CDR1 is LNHDA and CDR2 is SQIVND in the germline V gene (reference sequence). The CDR3 loop spans 14 amino acids. V was shortened by 3 bases and J by 3 bases, with 11 bases between the two germline ends. The DNA for the CDR3 is TGTGCCAGTAGTATGGGGCAGGGTTACACTGAAGCTTTCTTT. It is translated as CASSMGQGYTEAFF.

This chain uses TRBV28 with TRBJ2-3; possibly TRBD2 for D (6 bases). This CDR3 contains 13 residues. Trimming took off 4 bases at V and 2 bases at J, with 7 bases between the two ends. Germline values: CDR1 MDHEN, CDR2 SYDVKM. CDR3 in DNA: TGTGCCAGCAGTTGGGGGGACACAGATACGCAGTATTTT. Its translation is CASSWGDTDTQYF.

This chain uses TRBV7-9 with TRBJ2-1; weak D call: TRBD2 (6 bases). CDR1 is SEHNR and CDR2 is FQNEAQ in the germline V gene (reference sequence). The CDR3 has 16 amino acids. V was shortened by 3 bases and J by 3 bases, with 15 bases between the two germline ends. CDR3 sequence: CASSLSGSGHYNEQFF. CDR3 coding DNA: TGTGCCAGCAGCTTGTCGGGTAGCGGTCACTACAATGAGCAGTTCTTC. The whole variable domain, remainder taken from reference TRBV7-9 and TRBJ2-1, is DTGVSQNPRHKITKRGQNVTFRCDPISEHNRLYWYRQTLGQGPEFLTYFQNEAQLEKSRLLSDRFSAERPKGSFSTLEIQRTEQGDSAMYLCASSLSGSGHYNEQFFGPGTRLTVL.

The genes are TRBV15 and TRBJ1-3, with 8 bases matching TRBD1. CDR3 size: 17 residues. The V and J ends lost 1 base and 3 bases, in that order; junction bases with no gene match: 8. Germline CDR1 and CDR2: LNHNV and YYDKDF (reference sequence). The CDR3: CATSRGPTGAGGNTIYF. CDR3 coding DNA: TGTGCCACCAGCAGAGGCCCGACAGGGGCCGGTGGAAACACCATATATTTT.